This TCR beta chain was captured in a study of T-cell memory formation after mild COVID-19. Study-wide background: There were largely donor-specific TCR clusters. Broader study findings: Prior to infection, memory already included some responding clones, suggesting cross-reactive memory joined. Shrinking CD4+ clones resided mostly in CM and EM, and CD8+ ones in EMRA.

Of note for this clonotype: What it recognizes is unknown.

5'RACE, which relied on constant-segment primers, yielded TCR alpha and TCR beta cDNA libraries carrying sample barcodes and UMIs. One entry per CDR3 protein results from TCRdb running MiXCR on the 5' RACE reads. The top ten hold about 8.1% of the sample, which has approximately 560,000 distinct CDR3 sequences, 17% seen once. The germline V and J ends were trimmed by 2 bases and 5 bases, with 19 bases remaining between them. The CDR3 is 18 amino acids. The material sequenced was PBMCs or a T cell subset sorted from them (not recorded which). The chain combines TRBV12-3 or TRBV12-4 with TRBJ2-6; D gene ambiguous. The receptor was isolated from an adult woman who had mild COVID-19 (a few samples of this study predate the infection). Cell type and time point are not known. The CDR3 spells CASSLTGDPSVRANVLTF. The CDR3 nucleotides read TGTGCCAGCAGTTTAACTGGTGACCCCTCGGTAAGGGCCAACGTCCTGACTTTC.